This TCR beta chain was recovered during a study of cytomegalovirus exposure and HLA in healthy donors. Study conclusions and caveats: Trimming of TCR beta V- and J-genes showed a link, identified in a later analysis, to a missense DCLRE1C variant. The productive fraction for most TCR beta V segments was about 87% or about 30% in an earlier analysis.

Of note for this clone: The antigen remains undetermined.

The CDR3 has 14 residues. The V end was cut by 3 bases, the J end by 1 base, with 10 bases between. CDR1 SGDLS and CDR2 YYNGEE come from the germline V gene. With 60 Vbeta and 13 Jbeta primers, the PCR was carried out. Study processing details: Roughly 12 million of 80 million to 85 million unique TCR beta chains were shared, per a later count. Libraries were prepared by immunoSEQ multiplex PCR; TCRdb keeps only in-frame clonotypes and omits some of them. V and J calls and clone size are given by that table; D and trimming were obtained from the DNA. The sample contains 95,000 to 150,000 clones, 70% to 85% of which appear only once.

The receptor's source is a human donor in good health. Sequencing used PBMCs. The gene calls are TRBV9 and TRBJ2-5, with D unresolved. The CDR3 spells CASSEARGQETQYF. The CDR3 nucleotides read TGTGCCAGCAGCGAAGCGCGCGGCCAAGAGACCCAGTACTTC. Combining the CDR3 with reference TRBV9 and TRBJ2-5 gives the whole variable domain DSGVTQTPKHLITATGQRVTLRCSPRSGDLSVYWYQQSLDQGLQFLIQYYNGEERAKGNILERFSAQQFPDLHSELNLSSLELGDSALYFCASSEARGQETQYFGPGTRLLVL.